The 9 T cell receptor beta chains in this list originate from one sample, sequenced in a study of blood T cells in healthy people across ages. Together with a sample-barcoded 5' primer, a J-beta primer mix was included in a second PCR lasting about 7 to 12 cycles. TCRdb recomputed calls from the 5' RACE reads with MiXCR, one row per CDR3 protein. The data contain over 700,000 distinct CDR3 sequences, about 53% of them seen just once; the ten biggest clones take up 41%. Sequencing was performed on blood. The origin of the receptors is an elderly man in good health.

This clonotype was counted a few times. This chain connects TRBV7-9 to TRBJ1-2, with 7 bases aligning to TRBD1. This CDR3 has 16 amino acids. After removal of 5 bases from V and 3 bases from J, the junction contained 12 bases not matched to a gene. Germline loops: CDR1 SEHNR, CDR2 FQNEAQ (reference sequence). CDR3 sequence reads: CASSEVGDSNHYGYTF. The CDR3 DNA is TGTGCCAGCAGCGAGGTTGGGGACAGCAATCACTATGGCTACACCTTC. Based on the CDR3 plus reference TRBV7-9 and TRBJ1-2, the full variable domain is DTGVSQNPRHKITKRGQNVTFRCDPISEHNRLYWYRQTLGQGPEFLTYFQNEAQLEKSRLLSDRFSAERPKGSFSTLEIQRTEQGDSAMYLCASSEVGDSNHYGYTFGSGTRLTVV.

V and J are TRBV20-1 and TRBJ2-1; no clear D. Looked up from germline, CDR1 is DFQATT and CDR2 is SNEGSKA (reference sequence). The ends were cut back, 3 bases at V and 10 bases at J, with 13 bases in the middle. The CDR3 sequence is 12 residues long. CDR3 coding DNA: TGCAGTGCTAGTACGGTAGTAGGCGAGCAGTTCTTC. It codes for CSASTVVGEQFF.

The rearrangement joins TRBV7-3 to TRBJ1-6; D is unclear. The CDR3 sequence is 17 residues long. Germline CDR1 reads SGHTA; CDR2 reads FQGTGA. Deletions cut 1 base from V and 7 bases from J, with 17 bases between. CDR3 protein: CASSLRPPGSGNSPLHF. The CDR3 DNA reads as TGTGCCAGCAGCTTAAGACCTCCGGGAAGTGGGAATTCACCCCTCCACTTT.

This clonotype was detected a few times. The chain links TRBV7-9 to TRBJ2-6; tentative D call: TRBD2 (6 bases). V lost 10 bases and J 0 bases, leaving 19 bases between the germline ends. CDR3 length: 17 amino acids. Germline V gene lookup returns CDR1 SEHNR and CDR2 FQNEAQ (reference sequence). CDR3 sequence (DNA): TGTGCCATCAAACGAGGGGCGGGGATCTCTGGGGCCAACGTCCTGACTTTC. Translating gives CAIKRGAGISGANVLTF.

This clonotype turned up a few times. This chain connects TRBV7-2 to TRBJ2-7; no clear D. CDR1 and CDR2 from the germline V gene are SGHTA and FQGNSA. V lost 6 bases, J lost 2 bases, and 8 bases lay in between. The CDR3 loop spans 12 amino acids. CDR3 sequence: CASSLNTYEQYF. The CDR3 DNA sequence: TGTGCCAGCAGTTTAAACACCTACGAGCAGTACTTC.

The table lists this clonotype with a few counts. The rearrangement joins TRBV20-1 to TRBJ2-6; D gene ambiguous. In germline, CDR1 is DFQATT, CDR2 SNEGSKA (reference sequence). V was trimmed by 3 bases and J by 1 base, leaving 10 bases between them. This CDR3 comprises 15 residues. The CDR3 reads CSASPVLSGANVLTF. In DNA form, the CDR3 reads TGCAGTGCTAGCCCAGTTTTATCTGGGGCCAACGTCCTGACTTTC.

Comments on this clonotype: At one end the junction does not follow the germline gene, possibly because of a read error. The chain has TRBV7-7 and TRBJ2-2; D is unresolved. Germline V gene lookup returns CDR1 SSHAT and CDR2 FNYEAQ (reference sequence). The CDR3 runs to 13 residues. CDR3: CASSAQQTGELFF. DNA for the CDR3: TGTGCTAGCAGCGCCCAACAGACCGGGGAGCTGTTTTTT.

This clonotype occurred a few times. V gene TRBV5-1 combines with J gene TRBJ2-1, with no clear D. Deletions cut 0 bases from V and 6 bases from J, with 13 bases between. This CDR3 spans 15 amino acids. Germline V gene sequence: CDR1 SGHRS, CDR2 YFSETQ. The CDR3 is CASSLDARVSNEQFF. The CDR3 DNA follows: TGCGCCAGCAGCTTGGATGCCCGGGTTAGCAATGAGCAGTTCTTC. Looking up the rest from reference TRBV5-1 and TRBJ2-1 gives the full variable domain: KAGVTQTPRYLIKTRGQQVTLSCSPISGHRSVSWYQQTPGQGLQFLFEYFSETQRNKGNFPGRFSGRQFSNSRSEMNVSTLELGDSALYLCASSLDARVSNEQFFGPGTRLTVL.

The CDR3 loop is CASSLALGAYNEQYF. CDR3 DNA: TGTGCCAGCAGTTTGGCGCTAGGGGCCTACAATGAGCAGTACTTC. V usage is TRBV27 and J usage is TRBJ2-1, with a possible D match to TRBD1 (5 bases). TRBJ2-7 matches the DNA end more closely, so the J call is doubtful. The CDR3 consists of 15 residues. Germline V CDR1 and CDR2: MNHEY, SMNVEV (reference sequence).